This T cell receptor (beta chain) was captured by sequencing in a study of shared clonotypes between healthy human individuals. Findings and caveats of the study: A limitation of the genetic and exposure-history diversity represented arose from few donors.

Libraries were prepared by immunoSEQ multiplex PCR; TCRdb keeps only in-frame clonotypes and omits some of them. The data contain millions of clones, approximately 94% of them singletons. With respect to this clone: The target antigen is unknown.

The germline V gene has CDR1 SGHAT and CDR2 FQNNGV. The CDR3 runs 15 residues. V was cut by 4 bases and J by 8 bases, with 18 bases left in between. Recent acute infections and vaccinations were absent in the healthy HIV-negative adult donors. The chain links TRBV11-2 to TRBJ2-1, with D possibly matching TRBD2 (5 bases). Input material: naive CD4+ T cells sorted from blood. The subset denotes: CD45RA+ positively selected. This clonotype was sampled from a man aged 18 to 35 in good health. The CDR3 sequence: CASSSRLSGGDEQFF. The CDR3 DNA is TGTGCCAGCAGCTCTCGACTTAGTGGAGGTGATGAGCAGTTCTTC.